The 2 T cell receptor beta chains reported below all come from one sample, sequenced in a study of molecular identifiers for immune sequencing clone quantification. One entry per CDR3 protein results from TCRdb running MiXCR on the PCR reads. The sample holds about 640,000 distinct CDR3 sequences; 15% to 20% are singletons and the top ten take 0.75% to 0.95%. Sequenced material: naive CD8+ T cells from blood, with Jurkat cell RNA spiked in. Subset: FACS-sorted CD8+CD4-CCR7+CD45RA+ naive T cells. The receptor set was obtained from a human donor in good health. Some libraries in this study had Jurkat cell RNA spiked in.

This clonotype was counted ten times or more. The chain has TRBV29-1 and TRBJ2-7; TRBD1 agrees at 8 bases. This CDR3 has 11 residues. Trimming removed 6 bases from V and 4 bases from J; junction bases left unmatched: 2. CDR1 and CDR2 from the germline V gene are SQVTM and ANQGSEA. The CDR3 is CSVDRGYEQYF. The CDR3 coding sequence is TGCAGCGTCGACAGGGGTTACGAGCAGTACTTC.

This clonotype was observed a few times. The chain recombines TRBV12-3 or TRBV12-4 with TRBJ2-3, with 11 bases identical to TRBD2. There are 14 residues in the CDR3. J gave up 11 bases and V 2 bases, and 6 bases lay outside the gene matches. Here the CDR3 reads CASSLFSGGGMQYF. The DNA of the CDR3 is TGTGCCAGCAGTTTATTTAGCGGGGGGGGGATGCAGTATTTT.